This TCR beta chain came from a study of blood T cell repertoires in COVID-19. Study summary: COVID-19 samples collected from the United States, Italy and Spain covered acute and convalescent phases.

Original processing methods: Counts of nucleated cells, estimated from reference gene primer amplification, were obtained. Clones were read by immunoSEQ multiplex PCR, and TCRdb kept only the in-frame ones, dropping some. D and trimming were read from the DNA, whereas the V and J calls and clone size are those reported in that table. This table holds approximately 270,000 clones, roughly 80% found once. Seattle researchers signed up patients amid active infection and tracked them longitudinally. Germline V gene sequence: CDR1 ENHRY, CDR2 SYGVKD. Germline trimming cut 7 bases from V and 1 base from J; bases unmatched to any gene: 4. CDR3 size: 15 residues.

The clonotype originates from a person between 65 and 80 years old with COVID-19, enrolled during active disease. The chain joins TRBV10-3 to TRBJ2-2; 9 bases are a match to TRBD1. The specimen sequenced was peripheral blood. CDR3 nucleotide sequence: TGTGCCATCAATAGGGGACAGGGGAACACCGGGGAGCTGTTTTTT. Translating it yields CAINRGQGNTGELFF.